This TCR beta chain was captured by sequencing in a study of shared T cell receptors in the human thymus (dated by TCRdb to the early 2020s). Looking at the study overall: The study examined how the human thymus generates shared, self-reactive T-cell receptor alpha chains.

Here V drops 0 bases and J drops 5 bases, and the junction holds 13 bases not matched to any gene. The germline V gene gives CDR1 as SGHRS and CDR2 as YFSETQ. Its CDR3 holds 17 amino acids, cysteine through phenylalanine. The sequence is cut down to CDR3 DNA, 51 bases in frame from base 1. The library was prepared using the immunoSEQ multiplex PCR assay. TCRdb limited this immuneACCESS table to in-frame rearrangements with V and J called. A share of clones is missing; checked studies link under half to unresolved V genes, and the rest is unexplained. The sample table shows approximately 660,000 clones, and around 89% are seen once. The top ten clones comprise 0.0095% to 0.011% of the sample. Points on this clone: Which antigen it targets is not known. No base-level quality is on record; no much larger clone is a single base apart.

These data were likewise used in another study, on human thymus T cells. As noted in the second study: Donors were immunologically healthy infants undergoing open corrective cardiac surgery for congenital heart defects in Finland. Thymus tissue was collected as surgical resects that were removed during corrective cardiac surgery. V and J gene segment usage appeared biased in both thymic and peripheral blood repertoires. The related research reported highly overlapping thymic TCR repertoires among unrelated individuals. TCR alpha and beta repertoires from roughly 8 infant thymus samples and four related peripheral blood samples were characterized in the study. The infant donors were about 6 to 244 days old, and the cohort included six or seven males and two females. After being mechanically released from the tissue, thymocytes were kept at -70 degrees C in pellets of about 9-32 million cells. A QIAsymphony instrument was used to extract genomic DNA from frozen cell pellets. Using the immunoSEQ multiplex PCR assay, the TCRB and TCRAD loci were amplified from a standardized quantity of quality-controlled genomic DNA. The amplicons spanned the V(D)J region and were long enough to cover the CDR3 and allow V and J genes to be identified. The amplicons were sequenced on an Illumina platform via the commercial immunoSEQ service. Primer bias and sequencing errors were corrected using previously described methods, and TCRAD and TCRB definitions followed the IMGT database. immunoSEQ Analyzer 3.0 and VDJTools were used for repertoire analysis, which covered basic statistics, V/J segment usage, diversity estimates, rarefaction and pairwise overlap. Chao1, ChaoE, Efron-Thisted, Shannon and inverse Simpson indices were used to estimate diversity, which was also estimated on datasets down-sampled to the smallest sample. Repertoire overlap used strict matching of CDR3 nucleotide sequence, V gene and J gene, with Jaccard-based multidimensional scaling clustering. On average, thymus samples gave roughly 800,000 unique TCRB clonotypes, whereas blood samples gave some 84,000.

The clonotype originates from a boy in the first two years of life with a congenital heart defect. Donor details come from another sample of the same person, matched by shared clones. The source material was thymocytes. The receptor chain draws on TRBV5-1 and TRBJ2-7; 8 nucleotides in the junction match TRBD1. The CDR3 reads CASSLVGSRTGNDEQYF. Here is the DNA: TGCGCCAGCAGCTTGGTTGGTTCCAGGACAGGGAACGACGAGCAGTACTTC.